One and the same sample provided the 24 T cell receptor beta chains below, sequenced in a study of response to subunit inactivated influenza vaccine. TCRdb independently ran MiXCR on the RT-PCR reads; one entry per CDR3 protein. The sample holds approximately 500,000 distinct CDR3 sequences, approximately 15% seen once. The sequenced sample was PBMCs from blood, obtained less than 13 days after vaccination. All receptors come from a man between 50 and 59 years old who received an inactivated influenza vaccine.

This clonotype was seen repeatedly, ten times or more. One end of the junction is discordant with germline, which a read error may explain. The chain is built from TRBV5-1 and TRBJ2-1; D is possibly TRBD2 (5 bases). CDR1 and CDR2 (germline): SGHRS, YFSETQ. The CDR3 runs to 14 residues. DNA of the CDR3: TGTGCCAGCAGTTTGGGAGATACCTACAATGAGCAGTTCTTC. As protein: CASSLGDTYNEQFF.

Only a few counts were recorded for this clonotype. V is TRBV20-1 and J is TRBJ2-3, with D perhaps matching TRBD1 (5 bases). Trimming removed 3 bases at V and 3 bases at J, with 10 bases between. There are 13 residues in the CDR3. CDR1 is DFQATT, CDR2 SNEGSKA, per germline (reference sequence). The CDR3 is CSASLPGTDTQYF. Here the CDR3 DNA reads TGCAGTGCTAGTCTTCCAGGGACAGATACGCAGTATTTT.

V usage is TRBV29-1 and J usage is TRBJ2-3, with D possibly called TRBD1 or TRBD2 (5 bases each). Germline values: CDR1 SQVTM, CDR2 ANQGSEA. The CDR3 covers 15 residues. Trimming left V 4 bases short and J 0 bases short, with 14 bases between. This CDR3 reads CSVVARGPSTDTQYF. The CDR3 nucleotides are TGCAGCGTTGTTGCTCGGGGCCCGAGCACAGATACGCAGTATTTT.

The chain is built from TRBV24-1 and TRBJ2-5; D is unclear. V dropped 9 bases and J dropped 5 bases, with 18 bases sitting between them. The CDR3 loop spans 14 amino acids. CDR1 is KGHDR, CDR2 SFDVKD, per germline. The CDR3 region is CATSVFRSRETQYF. For the CDR3, the DNA is TGTGCCACCTCCGTATTTCGGTCACGGGAGACCCAGTACTTC.

This chain joins TRBV9 and TRBJ2-7, with D perhaps being TRBD1 or TRBD2 (5 bases each). Between the trimmed V and J ends, which lost 0 bases and 3 bases, there was a span of 10 bases. Germline V lookup: CDR1 SGDLS, CDR2 YYNGEE. This CDR3 has 14 amino acids. For the CDR3, the DNA is TGTGCCAGCAGCGTAGGAGGGGACGGCTACGAGCAGTACTTC. It is translated as CASSVGGDGYEQYF.

The rearrangement links TRBV5-6 to TRBJ2-3; 7 bases fit TRBD2. Germline CDR1 reads SGHDT; CDR2 reads YYEEEE. CDR3 size: 13 residues. V shed 0 bases, J shed 8 bases, and the junction held 3 bases outside the gene matches. The CDR3 DNA reads TGTGCCAGCAGCTTGGTAACGGGGGGTACGCAGTATTTT. This codes for CASSLVTGGTQYF. The full variable domain, with the rest looked up from reference TRBV5-6 and TRBJ2-3, is DAGVTQSPTHLIKTRGQQVTLRCSPKSGHDTVSWYQQALGQGPQFIFQYYEEEERQRGNFPDRFSGHQFPNYSSELNVNALLLGDSALYLCASSLVTGGTQYFGPGTRLTVL.

J is TRBJ2-5 and V is TRBV5-1; no reliable D call. There are 13 residues in the CDR3. Trimming left V 0 bases short and J 10 bases short, with 13 bases between. Per the germline V gene, CDR1 is SGHRS and CDR2 is YFSETQ. The CDR3: CASSLGLGTDQYF. The CDR3 DNA reads as TGCGCCAGCAGCTTGGGTTTGGGCACGGACCAGTACTTC. Drawing the rest from reference TRBV5-1 and TRBJ2-5, the complete variable domain is KAGVTQTPRYLIKTRGQQVTLSCSPISGHRSVSWYQQTPGQGLQFLFEYFSETQRNKGNFPGRFSGRQFSNSRSEMNVSTLELGDSALYLCASSLGLGTDQYFGPGTRLLVL.

This clonotype was counted only a few times. The rearrangement joins TRBV6-5 to TRBJ2-7, with 9 bases identical to TRBD2. This CDR3 has 16 residues. J was trimmed by 5 bases and V by 2 bases; bases with no gene match: 10. Germline V gene sequence: CDR1 MNHEY, CDR2 SVGAGI. The chain's CDR3 is CASSYAGTSRPNEQYF. CDR3 DNA: TGTGCCAGCAGTTACGCTGGGACTAGCAGACCAAACGAGCAGTACTTC.

This sequence joins TRBV7-8 and TRBJ2-5, with TRBD1 matching 10 bases. The length of the CDR3 is 14 residues. Germline V gives CDR1 SGHVS, CDR2 FQNEAQ. The trim removed 1 base at V and 9 bases at J, leaving 5 bases unmatched. Here the CDR3 DNA reads TGTGCCAGCAGCTTAGTGACAGGGGGCTACTCCCAGTACTTC. Translated, it gives CASSLVTGGYSQYF. The full variable domain, with the rest looked up from reference TRBV7-8 and TRBJ2-5, is GAGVSQSPRYKVAKRGQDVALRCDPISGHVSLFWYQQALGQGPEFLTYFQNEAQLDKSGLPSDRFFAERPEGSVSTLKIQRTQQEDSAVYLCASSLVTGGYSQYFGPGTRLLVL.

The chain recombines TRBV4-1 with TRBJ2-2; perhaps TRBD1 as D (6 bases). Between the trimmed V and J ends, which lost 6 bases and 7 bases, there was a span of 12 bases. Germline CDR1 and CDR2: MGHRA and YSYEKL. The length of the CDR3 is 13 residues. Here the CDR3 reads CASRFQGSGELFF. DNA for the CDR3: TGCGCCAGCAGGTTCCAGGGGAGCGGGGAGCTGTTTTTT.

This chain connects TRBV11-2 to TRBJ2-2; 13 nucleotides match TRBD2. This CDR3 has 17 amino acids. Germline V gene data show CDR1 as SGHAT and CDR2 as FQNNGV. The CDR3 DNA reads TGTGCGACACGGGGACTAGCGGGAAGGAAGAACACCGGGGAGCTGTTTTTT. Its translation: CATRGLAGRKNTGELFF.

This clonotype has more than one count but fewer than ten. This chain connects TRBV20-1 to TRBJ2-7, with 13 bases matching TRBD2. CDR1 DFQATT and CDR2 SNEGSKA come from the germline V gene (reference sequence). This CDR3 contains 14 residues. V was clipped by 7 bases and J by 5 bases; unmatched bases: 8. The CDR3 coding sequence is TGCAGTGTTTCAAGGACTAGCGGGAGTCACGAGCAGTACTTC. Encoded protein: CSVSRTSGSHEQYF.

This clonotype turned up a few times. The V gene is TRBV3-1, the J gene TRBJ1-1, with D possibly TRBD1 on 6 matching bases. The V gene's germline CDR1 is LGHDT and CDR2 YNNKEL (reference sequence). This CDR3 has 14 residues. Trimming removed 2 bases from V and 4 bases from J, with 11 bases in between. The CDR3 protein is CASSQSGGLTEAFF. In DNA, the CDR3 is TGTGCCAGCAGCCAATCTGGGGGGCTCACTGAAGCTTTCTTT. Full variable domain (missing parts from reference TRBV3-1 and TRBJ1-1): DTAVSQTPKYLVTQMGNDKSIKCEQNLGHDTMYWYKQDSKKFLKIMFSYNNKELIINETVPNRFSPKSPDKAHLNLHINSLELGDSAVYFCASSQSGGLTEAFFGQGTRLTVV.

The chain has TRBV25-1 and TRBJ1-3; D gene uncertain. Trimming cost V 3 bases and J 0 bases, with 9 bases left between them. The germline CDR1 and CDR2 sequences are MGHDK and SYGVNS. This CDR3 comprises 15 residues. CDR3 bases: TGTGCCAGCAGTGACAGCCTGGTCTCTGGAAACACCATATATTTT. Amino acids: CASSDSLVSGNTIYF. The whole variable domain, remainder taken from reference TRBV25-1 and TRBJ1-3, is EADIYQTPRYLVIGTGKKITLECSQTMGHDKMYWYQQDPGMELHLIHYSYGVNSTEKGDLSSESTVSRIRTEHFPLTLESARPSHTSQYLCASSDSLVSGNTIYFGEGSWLTVV.

V usage is TRBV4-2 and J usage is TRBJ2-5; the match to TRBD2 covers 14 bases. The CDR3 loop spans 18 amino acids. With 4 bases clipped from V and 4 bases from J, the junction kept 11 bases outside the gene matches. Germline-derived CDR1 and CDR2 are LGHNA and YNFKEQ. This CDR3 reads CASSPSRTSGRSRETQYF. The CDR3 coding sequence is TGTGCCAGCAGCCCCTCCAGGACTAGCGGGAGGAGTAGAGAGACCCAGTACTTC.

The table lists this clonotype with a few counts. This rearrangement joins TRBV6-5 to TRBJ1-6; 7 nucleotides align to TRBD1. This CDR3 has 15 amino acids. J lost 6 bases, V lost 5 bases, and 7 bases had no gene match. CDR1 MNHEY and CDR2 SVGAGI come from the germline V gene. Written as DNA, the CDR3 is TGTGCCAGCAGTAGACTCGGGACAGCTAATTCACCCCTCCACTTT. Its protein product is CASSRLGTANSPLHF.

This clonotype was counted many times. This chain links TRBV3-1 with TRBJ1-5, with D possibly TRBD1 on 6 matching bases. The CDR3 extends over 15 amino acids. Germline V gives CDR1 LGHDT, CDR2 YNNKEL (reference sequence). V was pared by 6 bases and J by 3 bases, with 15 bases between. CDR3 nucleotides: TGTGCCAGCAGTCTACAGGGAACGAACAATCAGCCCCAGCATTTT. It translates to CASSLQGTNNQPQHF.

This clonotype was counted ten times or more. CDR3 residues: CASRYQETQYF. The CDR3 coding sequence is TGTGCCAGCAGATACCAAGAGACCCAGTACTTC. This sequence joins TRBV12-3 or TRBV12-4 and TRBJ2-5, with unresolved D. Trimming took off 6 bases at V and 0 bases at J, with 2 bases between the two ends. The CDR3 totals 11 residues.

CDR3 residues: CSARNLAGNAEQYF. CDR3 bases: TGCAGTGCTAGAAACCTAGCGGGAAACGCCGAGCAGTACTTC. The rearrangement uses TRBV20-1 and TRBJ2-7; 9 nucleotides line up with TRBD2. V was pared by 2 bases and J by 6 bases, with 8 bases of the junction left unmatched. CDR3 size: 14 residues. The germline V gene encodes CDR1 DFQATT and CDR2 SNEGSKA (reference sequence).

This sequence joins TRBV30 and TRBJ2-5, with TRBD2 identical over 10 bases. V trimming: 2 bases; J trimming: 5 bases; junction bases outside the gene matches: 5. The CDR3 runs 14 residues. The germline gives CDR1 GTSNPN, CDR2 SVGIG (reference sequence). The CDR3 region is CAWSSSGSVETQYF. CDR3 nucleotide sequence: TGTGCCTGGAGTTCTAGCGGGAGCGTGGAGACCCAGTACTTC.

This clonotype was counted between two and nine times. The chain carries TRBV20-1 and TRBJ1-6; TRBD1 aligns across 11 bases. The germline V gene encodes CDR1 DFQATT and CDR2 SNEGSKA (reference sequence). The CDR3 is 17 amino acids. V lost 6 bases to trimming and J lost 4 bases; unmatched junction nucleotides: 11. The CDR3 DNA reads TGCAGTGCCTGGACAGGGGGCGCAGGGGGATATAATTCACCCCTCCACTTT. Translating it yields CSAWTGGAGGYNSPLHF.

The chain employs TRBV6-5 and TRBJ2-3; the D is unclear. Trimming took off 0 bases at V and 3 bases at J, with 10 bases between the two ends. The CDR3 has 15 residues. Germline CDR1 reads MNHEY; CDR2 reads SVGAGI. The chain's CDR3 is CASSYSDPVTDTQYF. For the CDR3, the DNA is TGTGCCAGCAGTTACTCAGACCCCGTTACAGATACGCAGTATTTT.

This clonotype was counted only a few times. This rearrangement joins TRBV20-1 to TRBJ2-7; the match to TRBD1 covers 9 bases. V was clipped by 4 bases and J by 3 bases; unmatched bases: 4. The CDR3 extends over 13 amino acids. CDR1 and CDR2 from the germline V gene are DFQATT and SNEGSKA (reference sequence). This CDR3 is CSATRTGDYEQYF. The CDR3 coding sequence is TGCAGTGCTACTCGGACAGGGGACTACGAGCAGTACTTC.

V is TRBV10-1 and J is TRBJ2-1, with 8 bases matching TRBD1. Germline lookup yields CDR1 WNHNN and CDR2 SYGVQD (reference sequence). CDR3 size: 15 residues. J lost 8 bases, V lost 3 bases, and 9 bases had no gene match. CDR3 DNA sequence: TGCGCCAGCAGTGATCAGGGGGCGAATTTCGATGAGCAGTTCTTC. Amino acids: CASSDQGANFDEQFF.